These T cell receptor beta chains were read from a single sample in a study of blood T cell repertoires in COVID-19. Profiling relied on immunoSEQ multiplex PCR, and the TCRdb table lists in-frame clones only, not all of them. The sample holds under 150,000 clones, over 70% seen once. Sequencing used peripheral blood. Receptors were obtained from a man in his fifties with active or convalescent COVID-19. Both conserved end residues are part of each CDR3. The order of the fields is D gene, V gene, J gene, clone size, CDR3 DNA, CDR3 protein. D genes are given only for firm matches. Clone size is shown for a subset of rows, as once, few, many or a class of expanded clone.

>TRBD1|TRBV19|TRBJ1-3|.
TGTGCCAGTAGTATCGACAGGGGCCCCGGAAACACCATATATTTT
CASSIDRGPGNTIYF
>.|TRBV19|TRBJ2-1|.
TGTGCCAGTAGTATAGGGCATGAGCAGTTCTTC
CASSIGHEQFF
>TRBD1|TRBV6-1|TRBJ1-5|once
TGTGCCAGCAGTGAGGGACAGCTTAATCAGCCCCAGCATTTT
CASSEGQLNQPQHF
>TRBD1|TRBV28|TRBJ2-1|.
TGTGCCAGCGCCCGACAGGGTAAAAACAATGAGCAGTTCTTC
CASARQGKNNEQFF
>.|TRBV5-6|TRBJ1-2|.
TGTGCCAGCAGCTTGCTGTCCTCTCATGGCTACACCTTC
CASSLLSSHGYTF
>.|TRBV14|TRBJ1-2|.
TGTGCCAGCAGCCAAGATCTTGCAGGGGCTTATGGCTACACCTTC
CASSQDLAGAYGYTF
>.|TRBV27|TRBJ1-6|.
TGTGCCAGCAGTTTATTCTCCGTGGGGGGGGCCGATTCACCCCTCCACTTT
CASSLFSVGGADSPLHF
>.|TRBV18|TRBJ2-7|.
TGTGCCAGCTCCCCGGGACACTACGAGCAGTACTTC
CASSPGHYEQYF
>.|TRBV2|TRBJ1-2|.
TGTGCCAGCAGTGAACCTATTGGGGGGGCGGACTATGGCTACACCTTC
CASSEPIGGADYGYTF
>TRBD1|TRBV19|TRBJ2-2|.
TGTGCCAGTAGTATAAGGGGTGGGACAGGGCTCGCCGGGGAGCTGTTTTTT
CASSIRGGTGLAGELFF
>TRBD1|TRBV2|TRBJ2-7|.
TGTGCCAGCACCGCCAGAGGACAGGCGCAAGCCTACGAGCAGTACTTC
CASTARGQAQAYEQYF
>TRBD1|TRBV7-8|TRBJ1-2|.
TGTGCCAGCAGCTTAAGTATGCAGGGGGCGTGGTATGGCTACACCTTC
CASSLSMQGAWYGYTF
>TRBD2|TRBV29-1|TRBJ2-5|.
TGCAGCGTGGGGGAGGGGGAGACCCAGTACTTC
CSVGEGETQYF
>TRBD1|TRBV19|TRBJ2-4|few
TGTGCCAGTAGTCAGCAGGGGGCTATCAAAAACATTCAGTACTTC
CASSQQGAIKNIQYF
>TRBD2|TRBV9|TRBJ2-1|.
TGTGCCAGCAGCGGTAGCGGGTTCTCCTACAATGAGCAGTTCTTC
CASSGSGFSYNEQFF
>.|TRBV11-1|TRBJ1-1|.
TGTGCCAGCAGCTTTAACGGGGGGATTGCTTTCTTT
CASSFNGGIAFF
>.|TRBV19|TRBJ2-7|.
TGTGCCAGTAGTAGGTCGAGAACAGAGAAATACGAGCAGTACTTC
CASSRSRTEKYEQYF
>.|TRBV12-3/TRBV12-4|TRBJ2-5|.
TGTGCCAGCACCCCGAGAACCCAAGAGACCCAGTACTTC
CASTPRTQETQYF
>TRBD2|TRBV6-6|TRBJ2-3|.
TGTGCCAGCAGTCCCCAGACCCGGAGCGGGAGGGTAACAGATACGCAGTATTTT
CASSPQTRSGRVTDTQYF
>TRBD2|TRBV7-3|TRBJ2-1|.
TGTGCCAGCAGCTTAACACTAGCGGAGAACAATGAGCAGTTCTTC
CASSLTLAENNEQFF
>.|TRBV5-1|TRBJ2-1|.
TGCGCCAGCAGCGGCCAGGGTGAGCAGTTCTTC
CASSGQGEQFF
>TRBD1|TRBV5-1|TRBJ1-3|.
TGCGCCAGCAGCCAGTTTACAGGGGTGGATGGAAACACCATATATTTT
CASSQFTGVDGNTIYF
>TRBD1|TRBV5-6|TRBJ2-2|.
TGTGCCAGCAGCTTGCTACAGGGGTTCACCGGGGAGCTGTTTTTT
CASSLLQGFTGELFF
>TRBD1|TRBV2|TRBJ2-1|.
TGTGCCAGCTCTCGGACGGGACAGGGGTCCTACAATGAGCAGTTCTTC
CASSRTGQGSYNEQFF
>.|TRBV29-1|TRBJ2-5|.
TGCAGCGTTGAACGCGGGGCAGAGACCCAGTACTTC
CSVERGAETQYF
>TRBD1|TRBV5-1|TRBJ1-3|.
TGCGCCAGCAGCTCCGGGACAGGGAGAACTGGAAACACCATATATTTT
CASSSGTGRTGNTIYF
>.|TRBV28|TRBJ2-7|once
TGTGCCAGCGGCCTAAACAGGAGTCCCTACGAGCAGTACTTC
CASGLNRSPYEQYF
>TRBD2|TRBV19|TRBJ2-7|.
TGTGCCAGTAGTCCAGCGGGAGGATACTACGAGCAGTACTTC
CASSPAGGYYEQYF